This T cell receptor beta chain came from a study of T cell clones after liver transplantation (dated by TCRdb to between 2019 and 2020). Regarding the complete study: ITN030ST, the source of the samples, was a randomized trial that attempted immunosuppression withdrawal within 2 years of liver transplantation. Donor-reactive T cell clones were identified by TCRbeta sequencing after a pre-transplant mixed lymphocyte reaction and then tracked in post-transplant blood. As an antigen-independent comparator for donor-reactive sequences, third party-reactive TCRbeta sequences were also identified from pre-transplant MLRs. Of the eight recipients, three were HCV-positive, while the remaining recipients had been transplanted for non-autoimmune, non-viral indications. The subjects received no induction therapy and were kept on standard immunosuppression until randomization at 12-24 months post-transplant. Tolerance was defined as complete withdrawal of immunosuppression for at least one year without a rise in liver enzymes beyond twice the upper limit of normal. Blood samples were taken pre-transplant, pre-randomization before withdrawal, and post-randomization after full withdrawal or failed withdrawal. The studied cohort comprised 8 liver transplant recipients, 3 classified as tolerant and 5 as non-tolerant.

Results the study describes overall, beyond this receptor: When repertoire turnover was taken into account, detection of donor-reactive sequences was significantly reduced in 7 of 8 subjects for CD4 and in 8 of 8 subjects for CD8. A significant post-transplant decrease in circulating donor-reactive CD4 TCRbeta sequences was observed in 5 of 8 subjects, irrespective of tolerance or HCV status. The conclusions were preliminary, being limited by small, heterogeneous patient numbers and by non-standardized post-transplant time points. Because allograft tissue specimens were not available, migration of donor-reactive T cells into the graft, rather than deletion, may have occurred. In two subjects, low numbers of available donor cells limited the measurable donor-reactive repertoire. Donor-reactive sequences declined more than third party-reactive ones, suggesting partial antigen-specific deletion unrelated to withdrawal success.

High-throughput TCRbeta CDR3 sequencing of frozen genomic DNA was performed by immunoSEQ, with PCR amplification, mapping, bias correction and internal controls included. Turning to the authors' computational methods: Productive rearrangements were retained, and unique TCRbeta sequences were defined by the CDR3 nucleotide sequence together with the V and J gene. For a sequence to be called donor-reactive, it needed a frequency of at least 0.01% and at least 5-fold expansion in CFSE-low cells compared with unstimulated pre-transplant cells. Minimum frequency thresholds were set for each subject on the basis of the unstimulated sample with the lowest template count, so that a detection power of at least 90% was ensured. Jensen-Shannon divergence between the top 1000 TCRbeta sequences after and before transplant was used to measure repertoire turnover. Two-sided Fisher's exact tests were used to test for changes in how often donor-reactive sequences were detected. Drawn from immuneACCESS, this table holds only the in-frame rearrangements with V and J called that TCRdb kept. Clones are partly lost; checked studies trace under half to an unresolved V gene and leave the rest unexplained. V, J and clone size are taken as reported in that table, and D and trimming were inferred from the DNA itself. The sample table shows 95,000 to 110,000 clones, and about 86% are seen once. Approximately 2.9% of the sample is taken by the ten largest.

The CDR3 covers 14 residues, taking in both the cysteine and the phenylalanine. CDR3 DNA is the only sequence kept; it has 42 bases, read in frame from the first base. The germline V gene supplies CDR1 KGHSH and CDR2 LQKENI. Unmatched junction bases come to 3, with V trimmed by 3 bases and J by 3 bases. Thawed unstimulated PBMCs were stained for CD3, CD4 and CD8 and FACS-sorted into CD3+CD4+ and CD3+CD8+ populations. All 8 studied subjects were randomized to immunosuppression withdrawal. The Qiagen DNeasy Blood and Tissue Kit was used for isolation of genomic DNA. Of note for this clone: The clone's antigen remains unknown. Nothing much larger sits one base from this clone, and base qualities are not available.

The receptor was derived from a human patient who received a liver transplant. Post transplant, some T cells may arise from the graft donor. The chain links TRBV18 with TRBJ2-7, with 9 bases matching TRBD2. Here the sequenced sample was CD4+ T cells from blood, taken approximately 4 years after liver transplant. The DNA reads TGTGCCAGCTCACCCGGGACTAGCAGCTACGAGCAGTACTTC. This codes for CASSPGTSSYEQYF.